A selection of T cell receptor beta chains follows, all from one sample in a study of OX40 agonist ivuxolimab in advanced cancers. TCRdb's copy holds only in-frame clones and misses some; the assay was immunoSEQ multiplex PCR. The sample lists roughly 26,000 clones, more than 70% occurring once. The sequenced sample was CD4+ or CD8+ T cells sorted from blood, obtained in a trial of the OX40 agonist ivuxolimab. These receptors were taken from an adult with an advanced solid tumor such as melanoma, head and neck, liver or kidney cancer. Each CDR3 is given with its conserved first and last residue. A D gene is named only where the DNA matches it firmly.

j_call v_call d_call cdr3_nt cdr3_aa
TRBJ2-1 TRBV5-1 TRBD1 TGCGCCAGCAGCTTGGTAGGGGGCTCGAACAATGAGCAGTTCTTC CASSLVGGSNNEQFF
TRBJ2-1 TRBV28 TRBD1 TGTGCCAGCAGTCCTCCTGACAGGGGGCCTTGGAATGAGCAGTTCTTC CASSPPDRGPWNEQFF
TRBJ2-3 TRBV4-1 - TGCGCCAGCAGCCAAACGGTGTCAGATACGCAGTATTTT CASSQTVSDTQYF
TRBJ2-1 TRBV19 TRBD2 TGTGCCAGTAGTGTTACTAGCGGTGACAGCTCCTACAATGAGCAGTTCTTC CASSVTSGDSSYNEQFF
TRBJ2-3 TRBV5-1 TRBD1 TGCGCCAGCAGCTTGGCCAGGACAGGGGAACCCACAGATACGCAGTATTTT CASSLARTGEPTDTQYF
TRBJ2-7 TRBV29-1 TRBD2 TGCAGCGTGTCCGGGACTAGCGGGGGGAAAAGCTCCTACGAGCAGTACTTC CSVSGTSGGKSSYEQYF
TRBJ2-3 TRBV13 TRBD2 TGTGCCAGCGGGACTAGCGGGGGCCTCTTCACAGATACGCAGTATTTT CASGTSGGLFTDTQYF
TRBJ2-7 TRBV25-1 - TGTGCCAGCAGTGAGGGGAACGAGCAGTACTTC CASSEGNEQYF
TRBJ1-4 TRBV5-5 - TGTGCCAGCAGCTTGGGAGTTGAAAAACTGTTTTTT CASSLGVEKLFF
TRBJ2-3 TRBV6-4 - TGTGCCAGCAGTGTAGCGGTTAGCACAGATACGCAGTATTTT CASSVAVSTDTQYF